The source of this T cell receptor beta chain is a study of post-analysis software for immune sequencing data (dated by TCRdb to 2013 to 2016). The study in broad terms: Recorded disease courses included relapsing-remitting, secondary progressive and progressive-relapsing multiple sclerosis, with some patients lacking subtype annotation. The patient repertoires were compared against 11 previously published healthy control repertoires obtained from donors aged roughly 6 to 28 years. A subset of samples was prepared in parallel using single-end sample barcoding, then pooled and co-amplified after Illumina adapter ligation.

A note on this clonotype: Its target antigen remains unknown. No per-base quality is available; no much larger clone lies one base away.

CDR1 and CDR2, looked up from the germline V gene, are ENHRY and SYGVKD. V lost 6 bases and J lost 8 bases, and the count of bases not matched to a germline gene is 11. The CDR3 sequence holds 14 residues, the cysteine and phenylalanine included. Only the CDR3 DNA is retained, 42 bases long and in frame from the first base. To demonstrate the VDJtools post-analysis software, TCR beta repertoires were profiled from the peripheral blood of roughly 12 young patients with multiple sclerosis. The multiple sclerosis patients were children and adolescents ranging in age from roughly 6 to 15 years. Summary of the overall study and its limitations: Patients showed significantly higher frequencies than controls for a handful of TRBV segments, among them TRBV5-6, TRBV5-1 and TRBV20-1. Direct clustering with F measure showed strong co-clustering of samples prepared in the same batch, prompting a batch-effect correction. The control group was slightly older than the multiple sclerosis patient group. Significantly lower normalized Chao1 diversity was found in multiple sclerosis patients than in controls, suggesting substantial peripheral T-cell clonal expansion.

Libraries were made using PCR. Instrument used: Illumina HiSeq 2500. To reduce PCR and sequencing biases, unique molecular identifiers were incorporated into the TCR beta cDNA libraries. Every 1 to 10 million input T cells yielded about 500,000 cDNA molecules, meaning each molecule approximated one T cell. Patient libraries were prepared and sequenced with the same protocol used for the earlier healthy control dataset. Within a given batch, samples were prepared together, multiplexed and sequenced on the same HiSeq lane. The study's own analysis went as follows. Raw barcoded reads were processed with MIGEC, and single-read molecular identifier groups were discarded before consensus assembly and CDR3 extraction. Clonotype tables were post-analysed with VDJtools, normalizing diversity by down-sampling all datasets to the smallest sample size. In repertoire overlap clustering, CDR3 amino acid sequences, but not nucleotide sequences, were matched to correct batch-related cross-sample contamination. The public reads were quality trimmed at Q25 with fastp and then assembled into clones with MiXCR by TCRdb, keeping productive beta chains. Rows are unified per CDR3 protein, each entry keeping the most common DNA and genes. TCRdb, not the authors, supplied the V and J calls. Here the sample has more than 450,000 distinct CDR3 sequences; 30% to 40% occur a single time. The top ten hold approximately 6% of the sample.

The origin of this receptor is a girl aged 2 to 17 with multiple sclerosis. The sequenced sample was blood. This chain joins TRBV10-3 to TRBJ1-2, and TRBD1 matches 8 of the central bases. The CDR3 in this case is CAIRGTGSPGGYTF. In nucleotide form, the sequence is TGTGCCATCAGAGGGACAGGCTCACCGGGGGGCTACACCTTC.